Below, one TCR beta chain is given with its context. Its antigen remains unidentified. The sample originates from a study of graft-versus-host responses after intestinal transplantation. Background on the study: The whole recipient group had anti-thymocyte globulin induction followed by tacrolimus and steroids for roughly 3 years.

Findings and limits, study-wide: GvH clone levels peaked in circulation, and this peak was associated with early post-transplant HvG declines.

This CDR3 spans 14 amino acids. The trim removed 1 base at V and 7 bases at J, leaving 7 bases unmatched. Germline V CDR1 and CDR2: SGHTA, FQGNSA. The repertoire was sequenced with immunoSEQ multiplex PCR; TCRdb's copy has only in-frame clones and lacks some. Among over 45,000 clones listed, approximately 94% were seen once. The gene calls are TRBV7-2 and TRBJ2-7; TRBD1 matches 7 bases. This specimen consisted of unstimulated CD4+ T cells sorted from spleen or lymph node cells, obtained before transplant. This TCR came from a human donor who was the organ donor for an intestinal transplant. The chain's CDR3 is CASSLGTGILEQYF. The CDR3 bases are TGTGCCAGCAGCTTAGGGACAGGCATTTTAGAGCAGTACTTC.